In its sample, the clone carrying this TCR beta chain was seen many times. The antigen is unknown. After constant-region reverse-primer amplification, full-length variable regions underwent semi-nested PCR with Nested Universal Primer A. TCRdb ran MiXCR on the 5' RACE reads and lists one entry per CDR3 protein. The data hold about 55,000 distinct CDR3 sequences, with around 21% observed a single time. Findings and caveats of the study: Greatest tumor Treg TCR overlap was with tumor naive CD4+ cells.

The CDR3 sequence is 14 residues long. V was pared by 0 bases and J by 0 bases, with 6 bases between. Treg sorting used a CD4+CD25+CD127-/low gate. The rearrangement links TRBV12-3 or TRBV12-4 to TRBJ2-7; D possibly corresponds to TRBD1 (6 bases). The source material was tumor-infiltrating Tregs sorted from the breast tumor. The TCR was taken from a female donor with breast cancer. The CDR3 region is CASSLAGHSYEQYF. In DNA form, the CDR3 reads TGTGCCAGCAGTTTAGCGGGACACTCCTACGAGCAGTACTTC.